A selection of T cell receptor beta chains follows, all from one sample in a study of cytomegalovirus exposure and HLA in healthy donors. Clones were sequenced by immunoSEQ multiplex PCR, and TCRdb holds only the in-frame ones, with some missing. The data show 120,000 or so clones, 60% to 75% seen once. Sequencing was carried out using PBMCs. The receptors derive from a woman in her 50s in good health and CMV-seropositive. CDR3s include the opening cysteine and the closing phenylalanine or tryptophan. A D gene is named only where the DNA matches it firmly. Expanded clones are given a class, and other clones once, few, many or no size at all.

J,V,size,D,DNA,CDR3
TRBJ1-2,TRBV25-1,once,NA,TGTGCCAGCAGTGATTCGCCGCCTGTAGTAGGCTACACCTTC,CASSDSPPVVGYTF
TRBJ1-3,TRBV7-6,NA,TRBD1,TGTGCCAGCAGCCCCGGGACAGGCGGAAACACCATATATTTT,CASSPGTGGNTIYF
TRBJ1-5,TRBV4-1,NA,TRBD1,TGCGCCAGCAGCCAACCGCAGGGACAGGGCTTAAGGGGCAATCAGCCCCAGCATTTT,CASSQPQGQGLRGNQPQHF
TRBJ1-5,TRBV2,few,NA,TGTGCCAGCAGGCCCCGGGGACGTGGGAGGTATCAGCCCCAGCATTTT,CASRPRGRGRYQPQHF
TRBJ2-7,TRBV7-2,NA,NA,TGTGCCAAGCCAAAGCCCTACGAGCAGTACTTC,CAKPKPYEQYF
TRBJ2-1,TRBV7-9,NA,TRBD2,TGTGCCAGCAGCCCCCGACTAGCGGGGGGTCTCGATGAGCAGTTCTTC,CASSPRLAGGLDEQFF
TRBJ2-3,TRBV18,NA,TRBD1,TGTGCCAGCTCCCAGGGGGCGGCAGATACGCAGTATTTT,CASSQGAADTQYF
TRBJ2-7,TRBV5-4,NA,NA,TGTGCCAGCAGCTTGCCAGGGGCCCTAGGGCAGTACTTC,CASSLPGALGQYF
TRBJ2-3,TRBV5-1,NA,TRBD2,TGCGCCAGCAGCTTGGAGGCTAGCGGGGCCACAGATACGCAGTATTTT,CASSLEASGATDTQYF
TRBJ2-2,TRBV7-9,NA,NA,TGTGCCAGCAGCTTTTATTCCACCGGGGAGCTGTTTTTT,CASSFYSTGELFF
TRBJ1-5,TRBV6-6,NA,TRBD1,TGTGCCAGCAGTTACAGCCTACAGGGGGCGGGCCAGCCCCAGCATTTT,CASSYSLQGAGQPQHF
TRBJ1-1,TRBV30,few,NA,TGTGCCTGGAGTGTACAGGTGAACACTGAAGCTTTCTTT,CAWSVQVNTEAFF
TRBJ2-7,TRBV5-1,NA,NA,TGCGCCAGCAGCTTGGGCCTCACTAGTAGCGAGCAGTACTTC,CASSLGLTSSEQYF
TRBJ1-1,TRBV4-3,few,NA,TGCGCCAGCAGCCCCAGACAGGCCACTGAAGCTTTCTTT,CASSPRQATEAFF
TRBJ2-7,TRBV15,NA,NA,TGTGCCACCAGCAGAGCTCTCGACGAGCAGTACTTC,CATSRALDEQYF
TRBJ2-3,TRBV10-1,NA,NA,TGCGCCAGCAGTGAGTCAGGGGGGGGATTGGCGCAGTATTTT,CASSESGGGLAQYF
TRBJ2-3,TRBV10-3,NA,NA,TGTGCCTCAAGACAGGAGATAGCAGATACGCAGTATTTT,CASRQEIADTQYF
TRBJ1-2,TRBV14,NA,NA,TGTGCCAGCAGCCAAGGGGGAGCCCTATGGCTTGGGGGCTACACCTTC,CASSQGGALWLGGYTF
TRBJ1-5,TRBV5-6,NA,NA,TGTGCCAGCAGCATAACGACGGAGTATAGCAATCAGCCCCAGCATTTT,CASSITTEYSNQPQHF
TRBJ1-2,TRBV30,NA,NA,TGTGCCTGGAGTGTACGACAGACCGACTATGGCTACACCTTC,CAWSVRQTDYGYTF
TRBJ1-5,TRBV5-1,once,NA,TGCGCCAGCAGCCTCGGGGAGGGCCGCAATCAGCCCCAGCATTTT,CASSLGEGRNQPQHF
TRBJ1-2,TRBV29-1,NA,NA,TGCAGCGTTGAAGAAACAGGGTACTATGGCTACACCTTC,CSVEETGYYGYTF
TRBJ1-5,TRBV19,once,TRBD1,TGTGCCAGTAGCAACACAGGGGGCAATCAGCCCCAGCATTTT,CASSNTGGNQPQHF
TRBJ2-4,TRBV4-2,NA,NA,TGTGCCAGCAGCCCGGGGGGCAGGAAAAACATTCAGTACTTC,CASSPGGRKNIQYF
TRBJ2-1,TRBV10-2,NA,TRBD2,TGCGCCAGCAGTGAGACCCCAACTAGCGGTGAGCAGTTCTTC,CASSETPTSGEQFF
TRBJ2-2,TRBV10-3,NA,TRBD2,TGTGCCATCTGGGGAGGGGCCCTCACCGGGGAGCTGTTTTTT,CAIWGGALTGELFF
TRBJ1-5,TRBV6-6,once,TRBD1,TGTGCCAGCAGTCTCTTAGCAGGGGGCCATCAGCCCCAGCATTTT,CASSLLAGGHQPQHF
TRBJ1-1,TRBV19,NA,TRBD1,TGTGCCAGTAGTGGTGGAAGGACAGGGAGGGGTGTGGGCACTGAAGCTTTCTTT,CASSGGRTGRGVGTEAFF
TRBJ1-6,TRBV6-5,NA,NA,TGTGCCAGCAGTTCAGGGCCCAGTTCACCCCTCCACTTT,CASSSGPSSPLHF
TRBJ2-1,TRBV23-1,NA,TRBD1,TGCGCCAGCAGTCATTGGACAGGGGGGCTCCACAATGAGCAGTTCTTC,CASSHWTGGLHNEQFF
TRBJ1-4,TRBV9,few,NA,TGTGCCAGCAGCGGCCGACATTCTGCAACTAATGAAAAACTGTTTTTT,CASSGRHSATNEKLFF
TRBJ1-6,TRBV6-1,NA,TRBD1,TGTGCCAGCAACCCGGGACAGGAGAATTCACCCCTCCACTTT,CASNPGQENSPLHF
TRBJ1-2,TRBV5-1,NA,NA,TGCGCCAGCAGCTTGGATTACGAGTTCTATGGCTACACCTTC,CASSLDYEFYGYTF
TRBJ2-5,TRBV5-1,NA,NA,TGCGCCAGCAGCTTGGCGGGGATCCAAGAGACCCAGTACTTC,CASSLAGIQETQYF
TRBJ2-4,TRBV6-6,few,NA,TGTGCCAGCAGTTATAATACCGGGTCCCAGTACTTC,CASSYNTGSQYF
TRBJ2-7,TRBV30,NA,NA,TGTGCCTGGAGTACTGGACCCAGGGCCTACGAGCAGTACTTC,CAWSTGPRAYEQYF
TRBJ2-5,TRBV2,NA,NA,TGTGCCACAGCACCCAGGGCCCCTACAGAGACCCAGTACTTC,CATAPRAPTETQYF
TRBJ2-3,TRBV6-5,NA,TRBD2,TGTGCCAGCAGTTCCCCGGGGGGATTCACAGATACGCAGTATTTT,CASSSPGGFTDTQYF
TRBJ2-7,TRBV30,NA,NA,TGTGCTGTACGTCACGGGGACTACGAGCAGTACTTC,CAVRHGDYEQYF
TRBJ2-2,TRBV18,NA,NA,TGTGCCAGCTCATCTCTTCAGAACGGGGAGCTGTTTTTT,CASSSLQNGELFF
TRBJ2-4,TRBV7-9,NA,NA,TGTGCCAGCAGCTTTTCCCCTCGGGGTCAAAACATTCAGTACTTC,CASSFSPRGQNIQYF
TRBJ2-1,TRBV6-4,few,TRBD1,TGTGCCAGCAGTGACCGCGGGACAGGGGAGCCCGGGGAGCAGTTCTTC,CASSDRGTGEPGEQFF
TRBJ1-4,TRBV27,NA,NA,TGTGCCAGCAGTTCAATTCTGGCCAGGGAGGTTGGAAAACTGTTTTTT,CASSSILAREVGKLFF
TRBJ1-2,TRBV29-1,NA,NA,TGCAGCGTTGGGGAGGTCTTAGGAGGCTACACCTTC,CSVGEVLGGYTF
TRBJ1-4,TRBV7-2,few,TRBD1,TGTGCCAGCAGCTTACGCGGGACAGGGAGCGAAAAACTGTTTTTT,CASSLRGTGSEKLFF
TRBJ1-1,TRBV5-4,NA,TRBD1,TGTGCCAGCAGCCGGGCAGGGGGCAGGAACACTGAAGCTTTCTTT,CASSRAGGRNTEAFF
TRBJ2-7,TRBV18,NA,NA,TGTGCCAGCCTACCAGCTATATCGGGGGTGGGATACGAGCAGTACTTC,CASLPAISGVGYEQYF
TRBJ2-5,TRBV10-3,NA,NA,TGTGCCATCAGCGGGGATCAAGAGACCCAGTACTTC,CAISGDQETQYF
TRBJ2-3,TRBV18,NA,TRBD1,TGTGCCAGCTCACCTAGGGGACAGGGACCCACAGATACGCAGTATTTT,CASSPRGQGPTDTQYF
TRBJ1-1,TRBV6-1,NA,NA,TGTGCCAGCAGTGAACAGGCCCCGGAGGGCACTGAAGCTTTCTTT,CASSEQAPEGTEAFF
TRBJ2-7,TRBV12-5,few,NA,TGTGCTAGTGGTTTGGAACAACCCGAGGGCTACGAGCAGTACTTC,CASGLEQPEGYEQYF